The 19 T cell receptor beta chains below were found in one sample sequenced in a study of control samples from healthy donors and cancer patients. Libraries were prepared by immunoSEQ multiplex PCR; TCRdb keeps only in-frame clonotypes and omits some of them. The data hold roughly 170,000 clones, with 70% to 90% observed a single time. Specimen: blood. These receptors came from a woman aged 25 to 39 in good health.

V usage is TRBV5-1 and J usage is TRBJ1-1; a weak D match, TRBD1 (5 bases). The CDR3 extends over 14 amino acids. V lost 1 base and J lost 5, with 12 bases in between. CDR1 is SGHRS and CDR2 is YFSETQ in the germline V gene. Here the CDR3 DNA reads TGCGCCAGCAGCTTGAGGCCAGAGGGGACTGAAGCTTTCTTT. This sequence encodes CASSLRPEGTEAFF.

The J gene is TRBJ1-1, the V gene TRBV4-1; perhaps TRBD1 as D (5 bases). The CDR3 totals 13 residues. The V end was cut by 1 base, the J end by 4 bases, with 7 bases between. Germline CDR1 and CDR2: MGHRA and YSYEKL. The CDR3 sequence: CASSQVGVTEAFF. DNA for the CDR3: TGCGCCAGCAGCCAAGTAGGGGTCACTGAAGCTTTCTTT.

V usage is TRBV5-1 and J usage is TRBJ2-5; TRBD2 might be the D (5 bases). The V end lost 1 base, the J end lost 3 bases, and 10 bases lay between the germline ends. The CDR3 runs 14 residues. Per the germline V gene, CDR1 is SGHRS and CDR2 is YFSETQ. The CDR3 spells CASSLNRGKETQYF. CDR3 bases: TGCGCCAGCAGCTTGAATCGAGGGAAAGAGACCCAGTACTTC.

The chain employs TRBV9 and TRBJ2-7; 10 bases fit TRBD2. The CDR3 is 16 amino acids. Germline loops: CDR1 SGDLS, CDR2 YYNGEE. After removal of 3 bases from V and 4 bases from J, the junction contained 10 bases not matched to a gene. CDR3: CASSEGNSGRSYEQYF. DNA of the CDR3: TGTGCCAGCAGCGAGGGAAATAGCGGGAGGAGTTACGAGCAGTACTTC.

This clone was found a few times. The junction departs from germline at one end; a sequencing error may be responsible. The chain joins TRBV6-2 or TRBV6-3 to TRBJ2-7, with D hard to call. The CDR3 spans 11 residues. Germline assignment: CDR1 MNHEY and CDR2 SVGEGT. The CDR3 bases are TGTGCCAGCAGTGACTCCTACGAGCAGTACTTC. Amino acid sequence: CASSDSYEQYF.

The chain has TRBV14 and TRBJ2-3; no reliable D call. Trimming pared 1 base from V and 0 bases from J, leaving 8 bases between. The CDR3 covers 15 residues. The germline V gene has CDR1 SGHDN and CDR2 FVKESK. CDR3 coding DNA: TGTGCCAGCAGCCAAGGTGGGATGAGCACAGATACGCAGTATTTT. Translation gives CASSQGGMSTDTQYF.

The chain uses TRBV4-1 and TRBJ1-1, with D tentatively TRBD1 (6 bases). Germline loops: CDR1 MGHRA, CDR2 YSYEKL. V was clipped by 4 bases and J by 6 bases, with 21 bases between them. The CDR3 sequence is 16 residues long. The CDR3 DNA reads as TGCGCCAGCAGCCTGCCCCGGACAGTTAGTATAGCTGAAGCTTTCTTT. Its translation is CASSLPRTVSIAEAFF.

Comment on this clone: Distinct nucleotide sequences in the sample also encode this CDR3. This chain links TRBV19 with TRBJ1-1; a possible D gene is TRBD1 (6 bases). CDR1 LNHDA and CDR2 SQIVND come from the germline V gene (reference sequence). The CDR3 contains 12 residues. Trimming shortened V by 7 bases and J by 8 bases, and 14 bases separated the two germline ends. CDR3 region: CASKRGGTEAFF. The CDR3 nucleotides read TGTGCCAGTAAGAGGGGAGGGACAGAAGCTTTCTTT.

This clone was picked up one time. The chain combines TRBV5-1 with TRBJ2-1; no clear D gene. V shed 4 bases and J shed 0 bases, with 14 bases lying between them. The CDR3 extends over 16 amino acids. Germline V gives CDR1 SGHRS, CDR2 YFSETQ. The CDR3 loop reads CASSTGGDFSYNEQFF. The CDR3, as DNA: TGCGCCAGCAGCACTGGCGGTGACTTCTCCTACAATGAGCAGTTCTTC.

The V gene is TRBV7-8, the J gene TRBJ1-1; perhaps TRBD1 as D (5 bases). The germline V gene has CDR1 SGHVS and CDR2 FQNEAQ. Trimming stripped 3 bases from V and 2 bases from J, with 19 bases between. The CDR3 is 17 amino acids. Here the CDR3 reads CASSFFGPGGGNTEAFF. The CDR3 bases are TGTGCCAGCAGCTTTTTTGGTCCGGGCGGGGGAAACACTGAAGCTTTCTTT.

The chain carries TRBV5-6 and TRBJ2-3; 11 bases are shared with TRBD2. V lost 1 base to trimming and J lost 4 bases; unmatched junction nucleotides: 11. This CDR3 comprises 18 residues. Germline assignment: CDR1 SGHDT and CDR2 YYEEEE. The CDR3 region is CASSLSSGGALYADTQYF. DNA of the CDR3: TGTGCCAGCAGCTTGAGTAGCGGGGGGGCTTTGTACGCAGATACGCAGTATTTT.

The rearrangement uses TRBV4-2 and TRBJ1-2, with D unclear. The ends were cut back, 0 bases at V and 2 bases at J, with 10 bases in the middle. This CDR3 comprises 15 residues. CDR1 and CDR2 (germline): LGHNA, YNFKEQ. The DNA for the CDR3 is TGTGCCAGCAGCCAAGAGGCAGTTACCAACTATGGCTACACCTTC. This sequence encodes CASSQEAVTNYGYTF.

This clone was seen a handful of times. This chain connects TRBV6-5 to TRBJ1-6, with D perhaps matching TRBD1 (5 bases). Germline CDR1 and CDR2: MNHEY and SVGAGI. The germline V and J ends were trimmed by 4 bases and 4 bases, with 11 bases remaining between them. The CDR3 runs 15 residues. The CDR3, as DNA: TGTGCCAGCAGTTTCAGACGGACATATAATTCACCCCTCCACTTT. Translation: CASSFRRTYNSPLHF.

The genes are TRBV10-1 and TRBJ2-3; D may correspond to TRBD1 or TRBD2 (5 bases each). Germline V CDR1 and CDR2: WNHNN, SYGVQD (reference sequence). Trimming took off 8 bases at V and 0 bases at J, with 6 bases between the two ends. CDR3 length equals 12 residues. In nucleotides, the CDR3 is TGCGCCAGCGAGGGGAGCACAGATACGCAGTATTTT. This gives the protein CASEGSTDTQYF.

The chain uses TRBV2 and TRBJ1-2; D perhaps matches TRBD1 (6 bases). Trimming shortened V by 4 bases and J by 7 bases, and 10 bases separated the two germline ends. The germline V gene has CDR1 SNHLY and CDR2 FYNNEI. This CDR3 has 12 residues. The CDR3 nucleotides read TGTGCCAGCAGTGCCGGGACATCTGGCTACACCTTC. This encodes CASSAGTSGYTF.

The gene calls are TRBV7-9 and TRBJ2-5; D unresolved. CDR1 SEHNR and CDR2 FQNEAQ come from the germline V gene (reference sequence). V lost 1 base and J 6 bases, leaving 12 bases between the germline ends. CDR3 length equals 14 residues. The CDR3 spells CASSLDPYGKTQYF. The CDR3 bases are TGTGCCAGCAGCTTAGATCCGTATGGGAAGACCCAGTACTTC.

This chain links TRBV6-5 with TRBJ2-2; 9 bases match TRBD1. The CDR3 length is 15 residues. Germline lookup yields CDR1 MNHEY and CDR2 SVGAGI. The ends lost 7 bases at V and 7 bases at J; junction bases unmatched: 10. The CDR3 region is CASNRKQGAIGELFF. The DNA of the CDR3 is TGTGCCAGCAACAGAAAACAGGGGGCTATCGGGGAGCTGTTTTTT.

The DNA for the CDR3 is TGTGCCAGCAGCTTAGACATCCGCGAGCAGTACTTC. It is translated as CASSLDIREQYF. This chain joins TRBV7-2 and TRBJ2-7; D call uncertain. Trimming cost V 1 base and J 6 bases, with 7 bases left between them. The CDR3 has 12 amino acids. Germline CDR1 and CDR2: SGHTA and FQGNSA.

This chain joins TRBV4-1 and TRBJ1-5; D unclear. The CDR3 sequence is 16 residues long. Germline CDR1 reads MGHRA; CDR2 reads YSYEKL. Trimming removed 0 bases from V and 3 bases from J, with 12 bases in between. The CDR3: CASSQDGGTDNQPQHF. CDR3 sequence (DNA): TGCGCCAGCAGCCAAGATGGAGGAACAGACAATCAGCCCCAGCATTTT.